What follows are 23 T cell receptor beta chains derived from one specimen sequenced in a study of T cell responses to AZD1222 COVID-19 vaccine. Method: immunoSEQ multiplex PCR; TCRdb's copy keeps in-frame clones and lacks some. Among some 120,000 clones listed, roughly 90% were seen once. Sequenced material: peripheral blood, taken on day 0 of AZD1222 vaccination. These receptors all come from an adult in good health.

The rearrangement uses TRBV6-5 and TRBJ2-2; the D gene is possibly TRBD1 (6 bases). The CDR3 has 14 residues. Germline-derived CDR1 and CDR2 are MNHEY and SVGAGI. Trimming removed 6 bases from V and 3 bases from J, with 11 bases in between. CDR3 nucleotides: TGTGCCAGCAGCCAAGAGGGGGACACCGGGGAGCTGTTTTTT. Translation: CASSQEGDTGELFF.

In this sample, this clone turned up once. V and J are TRBV4-1 and TRBJ1-4, with D hard to call. V lost 1 base and J 8 bases, leaving 17 bases between the germline ends. The CDR3 loop spans 16 amino acids. Per germline, CDR1 MGHRA and CDR2 YSYEKL. CDR3 in amino acids: CASSQGPTGYGEKLFF. CDR3 nucleotides: TGCGCCAGCAGCCAAGGCCCGACGGGGTATGGCGAAAAACTGTTTTTT.

The gene calls are TRBV7-3 and TRBJ1-3, with D uncertain. Germline CDR1 and CDR2: SGHTA and FQGTGA. Trimming left V 1 base short and J 0 bases short, with 4 bases between. There are 14 residues in the CDR3. CDR3 in amino acids: CASSLSNSGNTIYF. CDR3 sequence (DNA): TGTGCCAGCAGCTTAAGTAACTCTGGAAACACCATATATTTT.

V is TRBV10-2 and J is TRBJ1-2, with 12 bases fitting TRBD1. Germline loops: CDR1 WSHSY, CDR2 SAAADI. The CDR3 length is 15 residues. The trim removed 6 bases at V and 3 bases at J, leaving 5 bases unmatched. This chain's CDR3 is CASRGTGGEHYGYTF. In DNA form, the CDR3 reads TGCGCCAGCAGGGGGACAGGGGGCGAACACTATGGCTACACCTTC.

The rearrangement uses TRBV27 and TRBJ2-1; D may be TRBD1 or TRBD2 (5 bases each). Germline loops: CDR1 MNHEY, CDR2 SMNVEV (reference sequence). Trimming removed 3 bases from V and 3 bases from J, with 12 bases in between. The CDR3 sequence is 15 residues long. CDR3 amino acids: CASSFSGAIYNEQFF. In DNA form, the CDR3 reads TGTGCCAGCAGTTTTTCCGGGGCCATCTACAATGAGCAGTTCTTC.

This clone was seen only once. J is TRBJ1-5 and V is TRBV5-8, with 8 bases aligning to TRBD1. Germline-derived CDR1 and CDR2 are SGHTS and YDEGEE. Losses at the gene ends were 1 base for V and 9 bases for J; bases not matched to a gene: 6. CDR3 size: 14 residues. The CDR3 sequence is CASSLWQGALPQHF. DNA for the CDR3: TGTGCCAGCAGCTTGTGGCAGGGGGCTTTGCCCCAGCATTTT.

The J gene is TRBJ2-1, the V gene TRBV27; tentative D call: TRBD2 (5 bases). The CDR3 consists of 12 residues. Germline V CDR1 and CDR2: MNHEY, SMNVEV (reference sequence). V gave up 2 bases and J gave up 9 bases, with 8 bases separating them. The CDR3 DNA sequence: TGTGCCAGCAGTTTAATAGGGAGTGAGCAGTTCTTC. Translating gives CASSLIGSEQFF.

The chain uses TRBV7-2 and TRBJ2-1, with a weak D call TRBD1 (5 bases). Germline CDR1 SGHTA, CDR2 FQGNSA. The CDR3 is 16 residues long. V was cut by 0 bases and J by 7 bases, with 16 bases left in between. The CDR3 bases are TGTGCCAGCAGCTTAGCGGGGCTAACTCAGAGAAATGAGCAGTTCTTC. It encodes CASSLAGLTQRNEQFF.

This chain links TRBV28 with TRBJ1-1; D gene uncertain. The CDR3 is 9 residues long. V was shortened by 8 bases and J by 11 bases, with 9 bases between the two germline ends. Germline lookup yields CDR1 MDHEN and CDR2 SYDVKM. The CDR3 nucleotides are TGTGCCAGCGGGGAACGGGCTTTCTTT. Its translation: CASGERAFF. Filled out from reference TRBV28 and TRBJ1-1, the complete variable domain reads DVKVTQSSRYLVKRTGEKVFLECVQDMDHENMFWYRQDPGLGLRLIYFSYDVKMKEKGDIPEGYSVSREKKERFSLILESASTNQTSMYLCASGERAFFGQGTRLTVV.

The V call is TRBV9, the J call TRBJ2-7; D remains unclear. The CDR3 sequence is 13 residues long. V gave up 0 bases and J gave up 3 bases, with 7 bases separating them. Germline loops: CDR1 SGDLS, CDR2 YYNGEE. The CDR3 loop is CASSVGLSYEQYF. CDR3 nucleotides: TGTGCCAGCAGCGTAGGACTGAGCTACGAGCAGTACTTC.

The chain recombines TRBV12-5 with TRBJ1-1, with D possibly TRBD1 on 6 matching bases. The CDR3 is made up of 16 amino acids. CDR1 is LGHNT and CDR2 is FRNRAP in the germline V gene. The V end was cut by 8 bases, the J end by 0 bases, with 19 bases between. The CDR3 sequence: CASRSPGANMNTEAFF. As DNA, the CDR3 is TGTGCTAGTCGCTCTCCAGGGGCCAACATGAACACTGAAGCTTTCTTT.

The CDR3 nucleotides read TGTGCCAGCAGCACGCGACAGGGGGATAATGAAAAACTGTTTTTT. Translating it yields CASSTRQGDNEKLFF. The J gene is TRBJ1-4, the V gene TRBV7-2, with 9 bases lining up with TRBD1. Trimming took 5 bases from V and 4 from J; bases not matched to a gene: 5. The CDR3 is 15 amino acids. The germline gives CDR1 SGHTA, CDR2 FQGNSA.

The chain is built from TRBV7-2 and TRBJ2-2; 9 nucleotides line up with TRBD2. Germline loops: CDR1 SGHTA, CDR2 FQGNSA. The junction had 11 bases not matched to a gene; V was cut back by 2 bases and J by 4 bases. The CDR3 is 18 amino acids. The CDR3: CASSLLVGLAGRTGELFF. CDR3 DNA: TGTGCCAGCAGCTTATTAGTGGGGCTAGCGGGACGCACCGGGGAGCTGTTTTTT.

V is TRBV13 and J is TRBJ1-2; possible D gene TRBD1, 5 bases. Germline-derived CDR1 and CDR2 are PRHDT and FYEKMQ (reference sequence). V was clipped by 3 bases and J by 7 bases, with 15 bases between them. CDR3 length: 14 amino acids. CDR3 region: CASSLRARGAGYTF. DNA for the CDR3: TGTGCCAGCAGCTTGAGGGCTCGGGGCGCTGGCTACACCTTC.

The chain carries TRBV11-2 and TRBJ1-5; no definite D call. With 3 bases removed from V and 6 bases from J, the gap between germline ends came to 6 bases. The CDR3 consists of 12 residues. Germline values: CDR1 SGHAT, CDR2 FQNNGV. In DNA, the CDR3 is TGTGCCAGCAGCTTCTTCGGTCAGCCCCAGCATTTT. Its protein product is CASSFFGQPQHF.

This rearrangement joins TRBV7-9 to TRBJ2-5; 8 nucleotides match TRBD1. The germline V gene has CDR1 SEHNR and CDR2 FQNEAQ (reference sequence). The CDR3 is made up of 14 amino acids. V shed 3 bases and J 2 bases; nucleotides not matched to a gene: 2. In DNA form, the CDR3 reads TGTGCCAGCAGCTTCCGGGACAGGCAAGAGACCCAGTACTTC. Translated, it gives CASSFRDRQETQYF.

The V gene is TRBV3-1 (or the pseudogene TRBV3-2), the J gene TRBJ1-5, with D perhaps TRBD1 (6 bases). The germline CDR1 and CDR2 sequences are LGHDT and YNNKEL (reference sequence). CDR3 length: 13 amino acids. V shed 7 bases and J shed 6 bases, with 13 bases lying between them. CDR3 sequence reads: CASKGGAGQPQHF. The CDR3 DNA reads as TGTGCCAGCAAGGGGGGGGCTGGTCAGCCCCAGCATTTT.

This clone was observed a single time. V is TRBV12-3 or TRBV12-4 and J is TRBJ1-2, with a possible D match to TRBD1 (5 bases). CDR3 length: 13 amino acids. Trimming took 5 bases from V and 7 from J, leaving 14 bases between them. Here the CDR3 DNA reads TGTGCCAGCAGTCCGGGGTTCCAGGGTGGCTACACCTTC. It translates to CASSPGFQGGYTF.

J is TRBJ1-2 and V is TRBV29-1; the match to TRBD1 covers 12 bases. This CDR3 has 16 amino acids. Losses at the gene ends were 0 bases for V and 8 bases for J; bases not matched to a gene: 10. The V gene's germline CDR1 is SQVTM and CDR2 ANQGSEA. CDR3 sequence (DNA): TGCAGCGTTGAAGATTGGGGGACAGGGGGCGCGAGGGGCTACACCTTC. Translated: CSVEDWGTGGARGYTF.

V is TRBV28 and J is TRBJ2-1; TRBD1 matches at 10 bases. Germline assignment: CDR1 MDHEN and CDR2 SYDVKM. The junction had 14 bases not matched to a gene; V was cut back by 5 bases and J by 7 bases. CDR3 length equals 17 residues. CDR3 bases: TGTGCCAGCAGTGGAAGTATTGGGACAGGGGACCGAAATGAGCAGTTCTTC. Protein sequence: CASSGSIGTGDRNEQFF.

This chain uses TRBV18 with TRBJ1-5; 9 bases are shared with TRBD1. The germline V gene has CDR1 KGHSH and CDR2 LQKENI. The CDR3 loop spans 15 amino acids. Trimming removed 5 bases from V and 4 bases from J; junction bases left unmatched: 6. CDR3 in amino acids: CASSESGTGNQPQHF. CDR3 coding DNA: TGTGCCAGCTCAGAGAGTGGGACAGGGAATCAGCCCCAGCATTTT. Full variable domain (rest looked up from reference TRBV18 and TRBJ1-5): NAGVMQNPRHLVRRRGQEARLRCSPMKGHSHVYWYRQLPEEGLKFMVYLQKENIIDESGMPKERFSAEFPKEGPSILRIQQVVRGDSAAYFCASSESGTGNQPQHFGDGTRLSIL.

This clone was counted a few times. The V call is TRBV18, the J call TRBJ2-7; maybe TRBD1 (6 bases). Looked up from germline, CDR1 is KGHSH and CDR2 is LQKENI. V lost 3 bases to trimming and J lost 3 bases, with 9 bases between them. This CDR3 spans 13 amino acids. DNA for the CDR3: TGTGCCAGCTCACCTACAGGGTACTACGAGCAGTACTTC. Its translation is CASSPTGYYEQYF. The full variable domain, its missing parts supplied by reference TRBV18 and TRBJ2-7, is NAGVMQNPRHLVRRRGQEARLRCSPMKGHSHVYWYRQLPEEGLKFMVYLQKENIIDESGMPKERFSAEFPKEGPSILRIQQVVRGDSAAYFCASSPTGYYEQYFGPGTRLTVT.

The chain is built from TRBV10-3 and TRBJ2-1; TRBD2 matches at 8 bases. The V segment lost 10 bases and the J segment 0 bases; nucleotides outside the gene matches: 5. The CDR3 totals 14 residues. Germline CDR1 is ENHRY and CDR2 is SYGVKD. CDR3 DNA: TGTGCCACTCTTAGCGGGAACTCCTACAATGAGCAGTTCTTC. Translation gives CATLSGNSYNEQFF.